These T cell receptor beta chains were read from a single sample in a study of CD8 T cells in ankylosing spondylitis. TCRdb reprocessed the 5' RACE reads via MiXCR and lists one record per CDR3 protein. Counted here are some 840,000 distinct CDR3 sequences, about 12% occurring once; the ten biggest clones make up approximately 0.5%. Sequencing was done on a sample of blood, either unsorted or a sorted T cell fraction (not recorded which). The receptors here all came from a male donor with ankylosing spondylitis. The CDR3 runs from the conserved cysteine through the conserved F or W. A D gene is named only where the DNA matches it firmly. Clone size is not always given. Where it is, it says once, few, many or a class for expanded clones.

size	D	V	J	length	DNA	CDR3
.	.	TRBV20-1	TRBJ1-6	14	TGCAGTGCTAGTGAGGGACGGTATAATTCACCCCTCCACTTT	CSASEGRYNSPLHF
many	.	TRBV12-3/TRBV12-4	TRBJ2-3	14	TGTGCCAGCAGTTTAAGCGGGCCTCAGTCGCCGCAGTATTTT	CASSLSGPQSPQYF
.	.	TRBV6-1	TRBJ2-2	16	TGTGCCAGCAGTCCCCTGGGGGTCCCTGGGACCGGGGAGCTGTTTTTT	CASSPLGVPGTGELFF
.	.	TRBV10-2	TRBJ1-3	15	TGCGCCAGCAGTGTCGCATTGGGGCCCGGAAACACCATATATTTT	CASSVALGPGNTIYF
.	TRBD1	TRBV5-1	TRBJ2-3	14	TGCGCCAGCAGCTGGGACAGGGGAGGCGATACGCAGTATTTT	CASSWDRGGDTQYF
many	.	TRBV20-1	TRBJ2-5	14	TGCAGTGCTGCCCCCAGGGGGGTCAGGGAGACCCAGTACTTC	CSAAPRGVRETQYF
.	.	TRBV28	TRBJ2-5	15	TGTGCCAGCAGTTTGGTCCGCAGGGGCCAAGAGACCCAGTACTTC	CASSLVRRGQETQYF
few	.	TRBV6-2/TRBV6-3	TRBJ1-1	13	TGTGCCAGCAGTTACAGGGGAGTAACTGAAGCTTTCTTT	CASSYRGVTEAFF
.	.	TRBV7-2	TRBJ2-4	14	TGTGCCAGCAGCCTACAGGGACTCAAAAACATTCAGTACTTC	CASSLQGLKNIQYF
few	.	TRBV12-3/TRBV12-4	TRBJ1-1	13	TGTGCCAGCAGTTTATTACAGCCTACTGAAGCTTTCTTT	CASSLLQPTEAFF
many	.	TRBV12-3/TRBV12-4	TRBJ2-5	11	TGTGCCAGCAGTTTAAAAGAGACCCAGTACTTC	CASSLKETQYF
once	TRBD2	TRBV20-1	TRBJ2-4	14	TGCAGTGCTACCATAGCGGGGGGAAACCTCATTCAGTACTTC	CSATIAGGNLIQYF
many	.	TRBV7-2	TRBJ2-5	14	TGTGCCAGCAGCTTAGACAGGGCTAGCGAGACCCAGTACTTC	CASSLDRASETQYF
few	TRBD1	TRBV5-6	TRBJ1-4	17	TGTGCCAGCAGCTCTGGACAGGCTAGGGGGCCTGGCGAAAAACTGTTTTTT	CASSSGQARGPGEKLFF
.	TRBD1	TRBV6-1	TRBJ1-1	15	TGTGCCAGCAGTGAGGCAGGGGGCTGGGACACTGAAGCTTTCTTT	CASSEAGGWDTEAFF
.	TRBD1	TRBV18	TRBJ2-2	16	TGTGCCAGCTCACCTCCGGGACAGGGTGTCACCGGGGAGCTGTTTTTT	CASSPPGQGVTGELFF
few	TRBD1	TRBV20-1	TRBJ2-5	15	TGCAGTGCCCCAAAGACAGGGGGCGCTTGGGAGACCCAGTACTTC	CSAPKTGGAWETQYF
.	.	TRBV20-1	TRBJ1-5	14	TGCAGTGCTAGAAAGGGGGGTAGCAATCAGCCCCAGCATTTT	CSARKGGSNQPQHF
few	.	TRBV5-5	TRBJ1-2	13	TGTGCCAGCAGCTATCAATCTGGAGATGGCTACACCTTC	CASSYQSGDGYTF
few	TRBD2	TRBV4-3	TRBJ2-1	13	TGCGCCAGCAGCCTCCTAGCGGGTAATGAGCAGTTCTTC	CASSLLAGNEQFF
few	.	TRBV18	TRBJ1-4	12	TGTGCCAGCTCCCCAAGAGATAGAAAGCTGTTTTTT	CASSPRDRKLFF
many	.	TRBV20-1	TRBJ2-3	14	TGCAGTGCTAGGCCCCTTCAAAGCACAGATACGCAGTATTTT	CSARPLQSTDTQYF
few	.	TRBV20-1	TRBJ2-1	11	TGCAGTGCTTGGACGTTATCTGAGCAGTTCTTC	CSAWTLSEQFF
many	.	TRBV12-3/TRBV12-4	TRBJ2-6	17	TGTGCCAGCAGTTCTATGCAAGGGGGAACTGGGGCCAACGTCCTGACTTTC	CASSSMQGGTGANVLTF
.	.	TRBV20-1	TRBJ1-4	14	TGCAGTGCTAGAGATCCTTTAGCTAATGAAAAACTGTTTTTT	CSARDPLANEKLFF